This passage covers 10 T cell receptor beta chains from one sample sequenced in a study of T cell responses to AZD1222 COVID-19 vaccine. The assay was immunoSEQ multiplex PCR, and TCRdb's table has in-frame clones only and misses some. The table lists more than 85,000 clones, about 88% of them singletons, with approximately 17% in the top ten. Sequenced here: peripheral blood, sampled on day 0 of AZD1222 vaccination. These receptors were taken from an adult in good health.

The rearrangement joins TRBV9 to TRBJ1-3; D not certain. This CDR3 comprises 15 residues. V lost 0 bases to trimming and J lost 4 bases, with 11 bases between them. Germline V gene data show CDR1 as SGDLS and CDR2 as YYNGEE. The CDR3 DNA reads as TGTGCCAGCAGCGTAGCTAGCGGCCGAGGAAACACCATATATTTT. Translated: CASSVASGRGNTIYF.

The rearrangement links TRBV25-1 to TRBJ1-5; 9 nucleotides agree with TRBD1. This CDR3 contains 15 residues. Germline V gene lookup returns CDR1 MGHDK and CDR2 SYGVNS. J was trimmed by 7 bases and V by 4 bases; bases with no gene match: 8. The CDR3 sequence: CASSGRGTGLQPQHF. The CDR3 nucleotides are TGTGCCAGCAGTGGCCGGGGGACAGGGTTACAGCCCCAGCATTTT.

This clone has only one observation. The J gene is TRBJ1-5, the V gene TRBV6-6; no firm D call. Germline V gives CDR1 MNHNY, CDR2 SVGAGI (reference sequence). The CDR3 totals 13 residues. The ends were cut back, 6 bases at V and 7 bases at J, with 13 bases in the middle. The CDR3 loop is CASSQTLGQPQHF. CDR3 nucleotides: TGTGCCAGCAGCCAAACCCTCGGGCAGCCCCAGCATTTT.

The V and J genes are TRBV11-2 and TRBJ2-5; no definite D call. CDR3 size: 16 residues. V was trimmed by 1 base and J by 7 bases, leaving 19 bases between them. Looked up from germline, CDR1 is SGHAT and CDR2 is FQNNGV. This CDR3 is CASSLVQLARDGTQYF. For the CDR3, the DNA is TGTGCCAGCAGCTTAGTTCAGTTAGCCCGCGATGGGACCCAGTACTTC.

The V and J genes are TRBV4-1 and TRBJ2-7, with D tentatively TRBD1 (6 bases). Deletions cut 0 bases from V and 5 bases from J, with 17 bases between. CDR3 length equals 16 residues. The germline gives CDR1 MGHRA, CDR2 YSYEKL. DNA of the CDR3: TGCGCCAGCAGCCAAGATACGGACAGTTTGAGACACGAGCAGTACTTC. Translation gives CASSQDTDSLRHEQYF.

CDR3 sequence reads: CASSLRRTGGAEAFF. CDR3 in DNA: TGTGCCAGCAGTTTACGCCGGACAGGGGGGGCTGAAGCTTTCTTT. The chain has TRBV27 and TRBJ1-1; 10 positions agree with TRBD1. V trimming: 2 bases; J trimming: 6 bases; junction bases outside the gene matches: 6. Per germline, CDR1 MNHEY and CDR2 SMNVEV (reference sequence). This CDR3 has 15 amino acids.

The rearrangement links TRBV18 to TRBJ1-2; 12 bases are a match to TRBD1. Trimming at V came to 0 bases and at J to 5 bases, leaving 4 bases not matched to a gene. CDR3 length equals 16 residues. CDR1 and CDR2 from the germline V gene are KGHSH and LQKENI. This CDR3 reads CASSPPGQGARYGYTF. In DNA form, the CDR3 reads TGTGCCAGCTCACCACCGGGACAGGGGGCTCGGTATGGCTACACCTTC.

The rearrangement joins TRBV9 to TRBJ1-4; 9 nucleotides match TRBD1. Trimming cost V 0 bases and J 8 bases; bases outside gene matches: 8. The CDR3 is made up of 16 amino acids. The germline V gene has CDR1 SGDLS and CDR2 YYNGEE. CDR3 protein: CASSVGPGQGKEKLFF. CDR3 nucleotide sequence: TGTGCCAGCAGCGTAGGCCCCGGACAGGGGAAAGAAAAACTGTTTTTT.

The gene calls are TRBV4-2 and TRBJ1-1; TRBD1 matches at 8 bases. Germline V gene sequence: CDR1 LGHNA, CDR2 YNFKEQ. After removal of 2 bases from V and 14 bases from J, the junction contained 13 bases not matched to a gene. There are 14 residues in the CDR3. The CDR3 spells CASSQWGTGPPRFF. The DNA of the CDR3 is TGTGCCAGCAGCCAATGGGGGACAGGCCCGCCAAGGTTCTTT.

This clone was found a few times. This rearrangement joins TRBV5-6 to TRBJ2-7; 11 nucleotides line up with TRBD1. V shed 3 bases and J 5 bases; nucleotides not matched to a gene: 4. CDR1 is SGHDT, CDR2 YYEEEE, per germline. This CDR3 is built from 14 residues. CDR3 sequence (DNA): TGTGCCAGCAGCTACGGGACAGGGGGTCACGAGCAGTACTTC. This translates into CASSYGTGGHEQYF.